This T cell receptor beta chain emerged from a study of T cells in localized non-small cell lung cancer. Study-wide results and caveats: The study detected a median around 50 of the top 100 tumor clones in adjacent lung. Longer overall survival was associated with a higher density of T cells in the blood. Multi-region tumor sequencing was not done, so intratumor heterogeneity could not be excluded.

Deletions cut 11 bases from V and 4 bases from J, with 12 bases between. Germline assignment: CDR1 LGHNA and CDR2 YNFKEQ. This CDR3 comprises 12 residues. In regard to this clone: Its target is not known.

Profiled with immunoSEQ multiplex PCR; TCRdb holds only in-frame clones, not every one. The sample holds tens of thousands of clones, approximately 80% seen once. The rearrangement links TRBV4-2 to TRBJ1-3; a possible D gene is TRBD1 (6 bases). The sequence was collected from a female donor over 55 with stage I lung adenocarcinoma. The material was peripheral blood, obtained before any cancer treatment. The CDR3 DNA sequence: TGTGCCGCAGGGGCGCGAGGAAACACCATATATTTT. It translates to CAAGARGNTIYF.